The rows below give T cell receptor beta chains drawn from one sample of a study of cytomegalovirus exposure and HLA in healthy donors. Data came from immunoSEQ multiplex PCR; TCRdb stores just in-frame clones and leaves some out. The sample yields more than 95,000 clones, around three quarters seen once. The material sequenced was PBMCs. The receptors were gathered from a man aged 50 to 59 in good health and CMV-seropositive. Both conserved end residues are part of each CDR3. Each record gives: D gene, J gene, V gene, clone size, CDR3 protein, CDR3 DNA. A D gene is named only where the DNA matches it firmly. Part of the rows lack a size; the others show once, few, many or a class for expanded clones.

TRBD1 | TRBJ1-6 | TRBV18 | . | CASSSGTGLGLHF | TGTGCCAGCTCATCCGGGACAGGGCTAGGACTCCACTTT
. | TRBJ1-5 | TRBV18 | . | CASSPDTGRQPQHF | TGTGCCAGCTCACCAGATACAGGACGGCAGCCCCAGCATTTT
TRBD2 | TRBJ2-2 | TRBV5-1 | few | CASSGGLAGKNTGELFF | TGCGCCAGCAGCGGGGGACTAGCGGGGAAGAACACCGGGGAGCTGTTTTTT
TRBD1 | TRBJ2-7 | TRBV4-3 | . | CASSQGGTGEHEQYF | TGCGCCAGCAGCCAAGGAGGGACAGGGGAGCACGAGCAGTACTTC
TRBD2 | TRBJ2-5 | TRBV18 | . | CASSPPMVAGQETQYF | TGTGCCAGCTCACCACCTATGGTAGCGGGGCAAGAGACCCAGTACTTC
. | TRBJ1-5 | TRBV19 | . | CASRVTGPNQPQHF | TGTGCCAGTAGGGTAACAGGGCCCAATCAGCCCCAGCATTTT
TRBD1 | TRBJ1-5 | TRBV28 | . | CASWTGDVSNQPQHF | TGTGCCAGCTGGACAGGGGACGTTAGCAATCAGCCCCAGCATTTT
TRBD1 | TRBJ2-1 | TRBV7-2 | . | CASSSGQPYNEQFF | TGTGCCAGCAGCTCGGGACAGCCCTACAATGAGCAGTTCTTC
TRBD1 | TRBJ1-1 | TRBV5-4 | . | CASSSTATGGPSTTEAFF | TGTGCCAGCAGCTCGACCGCAACAGGGGGCCCGAGTACCACTGAAGCTTTCTTT
. | TRBJ1-5 | TRBV9 | . | CASSVNGGGNQPQHF | TGTGCCAGCAGCGTAAATGGCGGGGGCAATCAGCCCCAGCATTTT
TRBD2 | TRBJ2-2 | TRBV5-1 | . | CASSQPASGGTVSTGELFF | TGCGCCAGCAGCCAACCGGCTAGCGGGGGGACAGTCAGTACCGGGGAGCTGTTTTTT
TRBD2 | TRBJ2-3 | TRBV6-1 | . | CASSELVRSSGRSTDTQYF | TGTGCCAGCAGTGAATTGGTGCGGTCTAGCGGTCGTAGCACAGATACGCAGTATTTT
. | TRBJ2-3 | TRBV5-1 | . | CASSASEITDTQYF | TGCGCCAGCTCCGCTAGCGAGATCACAGATACGCAGTATTTT
TRBD2 | TRBJ2-7 | TRBV2 | . | CASLSGGFSYEQYF | TGTGCCAGCCTTAGCGGGGGGTTCTCCTACGAGCAGTACTTC
. | TRBJ1-1 | TRBV18 | once | CASSPGGGSEAFF | TGTGCCAGCTCACCAGGCGGGGGGTCTGAAGCTTTCTTT
TRBD1 | TRBJ2-1 | TRBV19 | once | CASRARPQGDYNEQFF | TGTGCCAGTAGGGCCCGACCCCAGGGGGACTACAATGAGCAGTTCTTC
TRBD1 | TRBJ2-7 | TRBV6-1 | . | CATDSTGGGEQYF | TGTGCCACCGATTCGACAGGGGGCGGCGAGCAGTACTTC
TRBD1 | TRBJ2-1 | TRBV5-1 | . | CASSWGQNYGNEQFF | TGCGCCAGCAGCTGGGGACAGAACTACGGCAATGAGCAGTTCTTC
TRBD1 | TRBJ1-1 | TRBV2 | . | CASSRTGVVSGNTEAFF | TGTGCCAGCAGCAGAACAGGGGTTGTTTCCGGGAACACTGAAGCTTTCTTT
. | TRBJ1-1 | TRBV5-4 | . | CASSLDPTNTEAFF | TGTGCCAGCAGCTTAGATCCTACGAACACTGAAGCTTTCTTT
TRBD2 | TRBJ2-7 | TRBV9 | . | CASSPTDTSALNEQYF | TGTGCCAGCAGCCCAACCGATACTAGCGCCCTGAACGAGCAGTACTTC
. | TRBJ2-2 | TRBV2 | . | CASSRDSTGELFF | TGTGCCAGCAGCCGCGACTCAACCGGGGAGCTGTTTTTT
. | TRBJ1-3 | TRBV27 | . | CASRGAQTGNTIYF | TGTGCCAGCAGGGGGGCACAGACTGGAAACACCATATATTTT
. | TRBJ1-1 | TRBV18 | . | CASSRPGSPNTEAFF | TGTGCCAGCTCACGCCCAGGCAGTCCGAACACTGAAGCTTTCTTT
TRBD2 | TRBJ2-3 | TRBV29-1 | . | CSVELAGVPDTQYF | TGCAGCGTTGAACTAGCGGGAGTACCAGATACGCAGTATTTT
TRBD2 | TRBJ2-4 | TRBV27 | . | CASSFQASGGNIQYF | TGTGCCAGCAGTTTCCAGGCTAGCGGGGGAAACATTCAGTACTTC
TRBD1 | TRBJ1-5 | TRBV2 | few | CASKWTGGPNQPQHF | TGTGCCAGCAAATGGACAGGGGGACCCAATCAGCCCCAGCATTTT
. | TRBJ2-5 | TRBV6-5 | once | CASSFTGEETQYF | TGTGCCAGCAGTTTCACCGGGGAAGAGACCCAGTACTTC
. | TRBJ1-5 | TRBV15 | . | CATRRGRAGNQPQHF | TGTGCCACTCGGCGGGGGCGGGCGGGCAATCAGCCCCAGCATTTT
. | TRBJ1-5 | TRBV28 | . | CASSFELGGSGNQPQHF | TGTGCCAGCAGTTTCGAACTAGGGGGATCCGGCAATCAGCCCCAGCATTTT
. | TRBJ2-5 | TRBV5-6 | . | CASSSPFGSQTRYF | TGTGCCAGCAGCTCCCCCTTCGGGAGTCAAACCCGGTACTTC
. | TRBJ2-7 | TRBV5-6 | once | CASRGLGESSYEQYF | TGTGCCAGCAGAGGCCTTGGGGAGAGCTCCTACGAGCAGTACTTC
. | TRBJ2-5 | TRBV20-1 | . | CSARRGETQYF | TGCAGTGCTAGGCGCGGGGAGACCCAGTACTTC
TRBD2 | TRBJ2-3 | TRBV4-1 | once | CASSPLAGGTDTQYF | TGCGCCAGCAGCCCACTAGCGGGGGGCACAGATACGCAGTATTTT
TRBD1 | TRBJ1-5 | TRBV12-5 | few | CASGSTGASNQPQHF | TGTGCTAGTGGTTCCACAGGGGCCAGCAATCAGCCCCAGCATTTT
. | TRBJ1-5 | TRBV28 | . | CASSPRRENQPQHF | TGTGCCAGCAGTCCCCGACGGGAGAATCAGCCCCAGCATTTT
. | TRBJ1-1 | TRBV28 | . | CASSSGGGTEAFF | TGTGCCAGCAGCTCCGGGGGGGGCACTGAAGCTTTCTTT
TRBD1 | TRBJ2-7 | TRBV5-4 | . | CASSSGGQGAPYEQYF | TGTGCCAGCAGCTCGGGCGGACAGGGTGCTCCCTACGAGCAGTACTTC
. | TRBJ1-1 | TRBV29-1 | . | CSVTMRVNMNTEAFF | TGCAGCGTCACCATGAGGGTCAATATGAACACTGAAGCTTTCTTT
. | TRBJ1-1 | TRBV5-4 | . | CASSLAHMNTEAFF | TGTGCCAGCAGCTTGGCGCACATGAACACTGAAGCTTTCTTT
. | TRBJ2-7 | TRBV7-9 | . | CASSFPGHNKQYF | TGTGCCAGCAGCTTCCCGGGACACAATAAGCAGTACTTC
TRBD1 | TRBJ1-2 | TRBV28 | once | CASSNDRGLGYTF | TGTGCCAGCAGTAACGACAGGGGGCTTGGCTACACCTTC
. | TRBJ2-3 | TRBV29-1 | . | CSVDLRVGQYF | TGCAGCGTTGATCTTCGGGTAGGGCAGTATTTT
TRBD1 | TRBJ1-2 | TRBV28 | . | CASSTPGQGNYGYTF | TGTGCCAGCAGTACACCGGGACAGGGGAACTATGGCTACACCTTC
TRBD2 | TRBJ2-3 | TRBV5-1 | . | CASTLKGGRLDTQYF | TGCGCCAGCACCCTAAAAGGCGGGAGATTAGATACGCAGTATTTT
TRBD2 | TRBJ2-7 | TRBV2 | . | CASSVLAGGYEQYF | TGTGCCAGCAGTGTACTAGCGGGGGGGTACGAGCAGTACTTC
. | TRBJ2-1 | TRBV5-8 | once | CASLRSGRGFISWNEQFF | TGTGCCAGCCTACGGTCAGGACGGGGATTTATTTCTTGGAATGAGCAGTTCTTC
. | TRBJ2-2 | TRBV6-5 | . | CASSWHTGELFF | TGTGCCAGCAGTTGGCACACCGGGGAGCTGTTTTTT
. | TRBJ1-4 | TRBV18 | . | CASSPAPGQGVYEKLFF | TGTGCCAGCTCACCTGCCCCCGGCCAAGGGGTCTATGAAAAACTGTTTTTT
. | TRBJ1-5 | TRBV19 | once | CASSDRGSNQPQHF | TGTGCCAGTAGTGATAGGGGAAGCAATCAGCCCCAGCATTTT
TRBD2 | TRBJ2-3 | TRBV28 | few | CASSLTGLAQSTDTQYF | TGTGCCAGCAGTTTAACGGGACTAGCGCAGAGCACAGATACGCAGTATTTT
. | TRBJ2-5 | TRBV7-2 | . | CASSSTRDLQETQYF | TGTGCCAGCAGCTCAACCCGGGATCTCCAAGAGACCCAGTACTTC
TRBD1 | TRBJ1-2 | TRBV4-1 | . | CASSQDRDRGWDPRYGYTF | TGCGCCAGCAGCCAAGACCGGGACAGGGGGTGGGACCCAAGGTATGGCTACACCTTC
. | TRBJ1-6 | TRBV11-2 | . | CASSLGQNLRSPLHF | TGTGCCAGCAGCCTCGGACAGAATTTACGATCACCCCTCCACTTT
. | TRBJ1-2 | TRBV2 | . | CASKAGINYGYTF | TGTGCCAGCAAAGCAGGCATTAACTATGGCTACACCTTC
. | TRBJ1-3 | TRBV7-2 | . | CASSPRGGEAGNTIYF | TGTGCCAGCAGCCCAAGGGGGGGAGAAGCCGGAAACACCATATATTTT
TRBD1 | TRBJ2-5 | TRBV28 | once | CASSEPGQGVGETQYF | TGTGCCAGCAGTGAACCGGGGCAGGGGGTCGGGGAGACCCAGTACTTC
TRBD1 | TRBJ2-7 | TRBV27 | . | CASSTPDRAAYEQYF | TGTGCCAGCAGCACACCAGACAGGGCTGCCTACGAGCAGTACTTC
. | TRBJ1-2 | TRBV2 | . | CASSGWTFNYGYTF | TGTGCCAGCAGTGGGTGGACATTTAACTATGGCTACACCTTC
. | TRBJ1-2 | TRBV5-4 | . | CASSLGGGQGRGYTF | TGTGCCAGCAGCTTGGGTGGTGGCCAGGGTCGGGGCTACACCTTC